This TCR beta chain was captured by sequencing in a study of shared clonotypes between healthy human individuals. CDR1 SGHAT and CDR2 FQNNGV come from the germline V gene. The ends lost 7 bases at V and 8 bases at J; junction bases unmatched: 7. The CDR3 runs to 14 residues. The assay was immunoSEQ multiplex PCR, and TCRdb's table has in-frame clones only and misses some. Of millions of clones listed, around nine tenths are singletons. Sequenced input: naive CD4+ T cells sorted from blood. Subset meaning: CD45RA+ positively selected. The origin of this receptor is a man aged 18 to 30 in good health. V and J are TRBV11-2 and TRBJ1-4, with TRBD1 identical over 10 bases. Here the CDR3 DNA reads TGTGCCAGCACCAGGGGGACAGGGGTCGAAAAACTGTTTTTT. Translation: CASTRGTGVEKLFF. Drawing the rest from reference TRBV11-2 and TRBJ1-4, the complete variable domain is EAGVAQSPRYKIIEKRQSVAFWCNPISGHATLYWYQQILGQGPKLLIQFQNNGVVDDSQLPKDRFSAERLKGVDSTLKIQPAKLEDSAVYLCASTRGTGVEKLFFGSGTQLSVL.